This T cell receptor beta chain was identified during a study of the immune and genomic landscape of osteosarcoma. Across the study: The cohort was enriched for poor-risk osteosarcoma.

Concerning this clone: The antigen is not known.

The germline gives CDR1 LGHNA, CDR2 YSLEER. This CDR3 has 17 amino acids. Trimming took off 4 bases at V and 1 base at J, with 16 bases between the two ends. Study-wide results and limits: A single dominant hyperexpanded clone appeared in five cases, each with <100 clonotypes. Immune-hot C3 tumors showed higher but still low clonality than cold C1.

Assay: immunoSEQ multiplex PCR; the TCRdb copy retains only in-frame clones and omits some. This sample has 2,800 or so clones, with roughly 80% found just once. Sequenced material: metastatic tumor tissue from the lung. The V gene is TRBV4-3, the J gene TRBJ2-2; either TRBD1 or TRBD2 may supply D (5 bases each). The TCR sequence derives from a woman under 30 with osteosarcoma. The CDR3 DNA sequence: TGCGCCAGCAGCCTCCAGTTTGAGGGGCTGAACACCGGGGAGCTGTTTTTT. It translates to CASSLQFEGLNTGELFF.